This TCR beta chain was recorded in a study of patients and donors after allogeneic stem cell transplantation. The sample holds a few counts of this clonotype. MiXCR, applied by TCRdb to the RT-PCR reads, yields one record per CDR3 protein. The sample has about a million distinct CDR3 sequences; approximately 19% are singletons. The specimen sequenced was blood, either unsorted or a sorted T cell fraction (not recorded which). The sequence derives from a human donor who was either an allogeneic HSCT recipient or a stem cell or donor lymphocyte infusion donor (not recorded which). It is not recorded whose cells these are; they may come from a transplant donor.

DNA for the CDR3: TGTGCCAGCAGCCAAGTGAGGGGACTAGCGGGGGGCAATGAGCAGTTCTTC. Its protein product is CASSQVRGLAGGNEQFF. The gene calls are TRBV3-1 and TRBJ2-1; TRBD2 agrees at 15 bases. Per the germline V gene, CDR1 is LGHDT and CDR2 is YNNKEL (reference sequence). The V and J ends lost 1 base and 6 bases, in that order; junction bases with no gene match: 4. The CDR3 spans 17 residues.